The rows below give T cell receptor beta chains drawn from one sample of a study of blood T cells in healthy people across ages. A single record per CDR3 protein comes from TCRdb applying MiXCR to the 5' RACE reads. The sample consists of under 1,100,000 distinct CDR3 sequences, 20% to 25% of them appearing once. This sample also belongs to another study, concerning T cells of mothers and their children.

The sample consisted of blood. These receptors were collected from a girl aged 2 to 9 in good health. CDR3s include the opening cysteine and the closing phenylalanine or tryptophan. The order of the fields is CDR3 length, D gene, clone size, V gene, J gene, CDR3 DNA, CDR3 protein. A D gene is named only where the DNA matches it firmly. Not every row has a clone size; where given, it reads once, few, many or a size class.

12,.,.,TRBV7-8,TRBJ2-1,TGTGCCAGCAGCTCGGCAATAGATGAGCAGTTCTTC,CASSSAIDEQFF
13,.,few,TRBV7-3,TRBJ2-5,TGTGCCAGCAGCTCGGAGGGGCTAGCAACCCAGTACTTC,CASSSEGLATQYF
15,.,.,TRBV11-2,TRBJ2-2,TGTGCCAGCAGGAGGTACACAGACATCACCGGGGAGCTGTTTTTT,CASRRYTDITGELFF
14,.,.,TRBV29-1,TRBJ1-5,TGCAGCGTTGCCCAGGGCGGCGGAGGGCAGCCCCAGCATTTT,CSVAQGGGGQPQHF
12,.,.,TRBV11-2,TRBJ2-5,TGTGCCAGCAGAGAGTGCCAGGAGACCCAGTACTTC,CASRECQETQYF
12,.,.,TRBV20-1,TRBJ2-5,TGCAGTGCTAGCCCCCAGCAAGAGACCCAGTACTTC,CSASPQQETQYF
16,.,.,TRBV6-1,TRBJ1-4,TGTGCCAGCAGTGAAACGTTCGGGGAAACTAATGAAAAACTGTTTTTT,CASSETFGETNEKLFF
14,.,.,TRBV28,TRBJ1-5,TGTGCCAGCAGTTCAGGACAGTTAAATCAGCCCCAGCATTTT,CASSSGQLNQPQHF
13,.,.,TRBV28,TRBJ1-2,TGTGCCAGCAGTTTATGGCAGTCGGGTGGCTACACCTTC,CASSLWQSGGYTF
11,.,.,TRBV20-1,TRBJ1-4,TGCAGTGCCAGTTCAGGGCGCGGGTTGTTTTTT,CSASSGRGLFF
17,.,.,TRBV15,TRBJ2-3,TGTGCCACCAGCAGAGATACGTGGGGGCAGAACACAGATACGCAGTATTTT,CATSRDTWGQNTDTQYF
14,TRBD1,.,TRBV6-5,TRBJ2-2,TGTGCCAACTACCGGGACAGGGTTTGCGGGGAGCTGTTTTTT,CANYRDRVCGELFF
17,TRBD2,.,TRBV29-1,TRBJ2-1,TGCAGCGTTGAAATAGCGGGATCCTCGGGAGCCTACAATGAGCAGTTCTTC,CSVEIAGSSGAYNEQFF
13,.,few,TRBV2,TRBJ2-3,TGTGCCAGCAGTGAACCAGGTTTTGATACGCAGTATTTT,CASSEPGFDTQYF
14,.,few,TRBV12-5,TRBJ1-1,TGTGCTAGTGGTTTGGTTCACGGGAGGACTGAAGCTTTCTTT,CASGLVHGRTEAFF
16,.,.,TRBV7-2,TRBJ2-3,TGTGCCAGCCTCAGGGATGGGCCCGCCGGGGTTGATACGCAGTATTTT,CASLRDGPAGVDTQYF
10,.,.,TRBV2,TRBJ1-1,TGTGCCAGGGGGTATAATGAAGCTTTCTTT,CARGYNEAFF
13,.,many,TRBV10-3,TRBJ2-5,TGTGCCATCAGTGGGGACATCCAAGAGACCCAGTACTTC,CAISGDIQETQYF
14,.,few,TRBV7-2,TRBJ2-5,TGTGCCAGCAGCTTAGCGGGATCGTTCGAGACCCAGTACTTC,CASSLAGSFETQYF
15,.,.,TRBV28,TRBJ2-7,TGTGCCAGCAGTTTATGGCGTCTCCCCTCCTACGAGCAGTACTTC,CASSLWRLPSYEQYF
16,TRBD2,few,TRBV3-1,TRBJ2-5,TGTGCCAGCAGCCAAGAAGCGGGGGCTTCGGGAGAGACCCAGTACTTC,CASSQEAGASGETQYF
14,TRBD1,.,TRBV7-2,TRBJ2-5,TGTGCCAGCATACCCAGGACAGGGTGGGAGACCCAGTACTTC,CASIPRTGWETQYF
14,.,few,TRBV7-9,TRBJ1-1,TGTGCCGGCGGATCTGCTGGCACGAACACTGAAGCTTTCTTT,CAGGSAGTNTEAFF
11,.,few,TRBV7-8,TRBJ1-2,TGTGCCAGCAGCGGGCGTGAGGGCTACACCTTC,CASSGREGYTF
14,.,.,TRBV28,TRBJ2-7,TGTGCCAGCAGTTTACCGTGGAGCTCCTACGAGCAGTACTTC,CASSLPWSSYEQYF
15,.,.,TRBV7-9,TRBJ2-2,TGTGCCAGCAGCGGCCGGGACTTTCTCACCGGGGAGCTGTTTTTT,CASSGRDFLTGELFF
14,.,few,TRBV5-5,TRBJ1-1,TGTGCCAGCAGCTTGGGGGAGGGGCTTGGTGAAGCTTTCTTT,CASSLGEGLGEAFF
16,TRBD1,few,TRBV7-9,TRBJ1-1,TGTGCCAGCAGCGGTATCCGGGACAGACTGAACACTGAAGCTTTCTTT,CASSGIRDRLNTEAFF
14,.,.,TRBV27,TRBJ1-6,TGTGCCAGCAGACCCTGGGGTGAGGAGTCACCCCTCCACTTT,CASRPWGEESPLHF
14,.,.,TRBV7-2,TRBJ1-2,TGTGCCAGCAGCCTGGACAGATCAAACTACGGCTACACCTTC,CASSLDRSNYGYTF
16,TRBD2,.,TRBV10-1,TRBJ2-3,TGCGCCAGCAGTGAGTCGGTAGCGGGAGCGTTAGATACGCAGTATTTT,CASSESVAGALDTQYF
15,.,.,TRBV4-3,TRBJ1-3,TGCGCCAGCAGCCCCTCCGGGGTGTCTGGAAACACCATATATTTT,CASSPSGVSGNTIYF
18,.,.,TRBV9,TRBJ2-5,TGTGCCAGCAGCGTAGGAAAGGGGCTAGGCGGGTACCAAGAGACCCAGTACTTC,CASSVGKGLGGYQETQYF
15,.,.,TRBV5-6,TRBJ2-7,TGTGCCAGCAGCTCAAAGCGAGAGGGGTTCTACGAGCAGTACTTC,CASSSKREGFYEQYF
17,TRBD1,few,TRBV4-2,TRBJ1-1,TGTGCCAGCAGCCCGCCGGGACAGGGCTTTATGAACACTGAAGCTTTCTTT,CASSPPGQGFMNTEAFF
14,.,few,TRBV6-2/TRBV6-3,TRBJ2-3,TGTGCCAGCAGTTACTCGAGGTCGGGGACTCCCCAGTATTTT,CASSYSRSGTPQYF
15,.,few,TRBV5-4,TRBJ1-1,TGTGCCAGCAGCCAGGAGGCGTTTGGGAACACTGAAGCTTTCTTT,CASSQEAFGNTEAFF
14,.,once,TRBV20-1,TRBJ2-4,TGCAGTGCTAGTGTCCCCCTAGCCAAAAACATTCAGTACTTC,CSASVPLAKNIQYF
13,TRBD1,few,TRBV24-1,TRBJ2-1,TGTGCCACCAGTGACCTACCGGACAGGCAGCAGTTCTTC,CATSDLPDRQQFF
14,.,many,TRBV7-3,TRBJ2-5,TGCGCCAGCAGCTTGAACGGGGGCCAAGAGACCCAGTACTTC,CASSLNGGQETQYF
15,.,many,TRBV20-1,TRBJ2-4,TGCAGTGCGCCCAGGGTCGGGGGATCCGAAAACATTCAGTACTTC,CSAPRVGGSENIQYF
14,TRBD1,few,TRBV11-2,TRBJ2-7,TGTGCCAGCACCAGGACAGGGATAGTGTACGAGCAGTACTTC,CASTRTGIVYEQYF
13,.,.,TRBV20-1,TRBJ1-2,TGCAGTGCTAGAGCCGCCACCTGGGATGACTACACCTTC,CSARAATWDDYTF
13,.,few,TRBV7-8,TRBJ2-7,TGTGCCAGCAGGATACAGGATACGGGGAAGCAGTACTTC,CASRIQDTGKQYF
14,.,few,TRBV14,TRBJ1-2,TGTGCCAGCAGCCAAGACGCGACATTCTATGGCTACACCTTC,CASSQDATFYGYTF
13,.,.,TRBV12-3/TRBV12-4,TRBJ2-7,TGTGCCAGCAGCCCAACAAACCCCGGCGAGCAGTACTTC,CASSPTNPGEQYF
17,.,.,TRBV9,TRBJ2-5,TGTGCCAGCAGCGTAAAGGGATATGGAGGGTACGGCGAGACCCAGTACTTC,CASSVKGYGGYGETQYF
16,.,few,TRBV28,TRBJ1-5,TGTGCCAGCTCTAACCCAGAGTTCATAGGCAATCAGCCCCAGCATTTT,CASSNPEFIGNQPQHF
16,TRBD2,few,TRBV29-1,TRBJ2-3,TGCAGCGGTTGCCCCTCGCGAGCGGGGGTCCCAGATACGCAGTATTTT,CSGCPSRAGVPDTQYF
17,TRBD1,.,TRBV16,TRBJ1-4,TGTGCCAGCAGCCAATCGATAGGCGACAGGGGCGATGAAAAACTGTTTTTT,CASSQSIGDRGDEKLFF
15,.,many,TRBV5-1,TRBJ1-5,TGTGCCAGCAGCTTAGAGGGGGGGGGCAATCAGCCCCAGCATTTT,CASSLEGGGNQPQHF
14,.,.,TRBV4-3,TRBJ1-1,TGCGCCAGCAGCCAAGAATTGTTTAAGTCTGAAGCTTTCTTT,CASSQELFKSEAFF
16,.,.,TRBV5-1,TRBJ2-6,TGCGCCAGCAGCTTGAGCCAGGGCTCTGGGGCCAACGTCCTGACTTTC,CASSLSQGSGANVLTF
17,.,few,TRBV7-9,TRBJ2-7,TGTGCCAGCAGCTTAGCCCACATGAGGGGGATTACGTACGAGCAGTACTTC,CASSLAHMRGITYEQYF
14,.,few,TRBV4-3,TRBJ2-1,TGCGCCAGCAGCCAAGAGGACTCCAACAATGAGCAGTTCTTC,CASSQEDSNNEQFF